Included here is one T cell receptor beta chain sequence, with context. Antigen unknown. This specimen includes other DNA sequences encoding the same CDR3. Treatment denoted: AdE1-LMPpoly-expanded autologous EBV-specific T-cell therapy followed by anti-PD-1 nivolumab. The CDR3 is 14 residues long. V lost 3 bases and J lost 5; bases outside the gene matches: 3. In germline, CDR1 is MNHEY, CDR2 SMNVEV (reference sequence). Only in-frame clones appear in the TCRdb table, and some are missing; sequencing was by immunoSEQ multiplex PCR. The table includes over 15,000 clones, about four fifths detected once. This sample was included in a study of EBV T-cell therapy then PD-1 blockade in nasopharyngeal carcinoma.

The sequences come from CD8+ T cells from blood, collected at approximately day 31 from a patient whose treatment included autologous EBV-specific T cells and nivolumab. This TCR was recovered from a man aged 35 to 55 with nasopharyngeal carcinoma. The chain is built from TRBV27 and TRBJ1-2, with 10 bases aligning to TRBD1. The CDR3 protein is CASSFGQGVYGYTF. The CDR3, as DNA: TGTGCCAGCAGTTTCGGACAGGGGGTTTATGGCTACACCTTC.